This record concerns one T cell receptor (beta chain) sequence. The CDR3 covers 22 residues. The V and J ends lost 3 bases and 2 bases respectively, with 32 bases between them. The data were taken from a study of cytomegalovirus exposure and HLA in healthy donors. With 60 Vbeta and 13 Jbeta primers, the PCR was carried out. Here immunoSEQ multiplex PCR was the method, and the copy in TCRdb shows in-frame clones only, minus some. The profile shows fewer than 180,000 clones, 60% to 85% of them singletons. This sequence was found in a man in his fifties in good health and CMV-seropositive. The sample taken for sequencing was PBMCs. The J gene is TRBJ1-5, the V gene TRBV23-1; D unclear. TRBV23-1 is filed as an ORF, its function uncertain. The CDR3 DNA is TGCGCCAGCAGTCACACACGGCGAAGGAGGGAGGAATTATTCGGGGGCAATCAGCCCCAGCATTTT. Translation: CASSHTRRRREELFGGNQPQHF.